This TCR beta chain was captured by sequencing in a study of T cells in placental villitis. Regarding the study in general: The study tested an allograft-versus-infection hypothesis by comparing placental TCR-beta repertoires in villitis of unknown etiology, unaffected controls matched for gestational age, and infectious villitis. Study-level results and caveats: Expanded clones in villitis of unknown etiology were largely private to each placenta, suggesting no single initiating antigen. Sequencing bulk tissue made it impossible to distinguish helper, regulatory or cytotoxic T cells or to tell maternal from fetal T cells, and the approach excluded gamma-delta receptors. Paraffin blocks contained small amounts of decidua, so some captured T cells, especially in controls, may have been decidual rather than villous infiltrates. Higher clonality was observed in villitis of unknown etiology placentae than in controls (median about 0.05 versus 0.006, p=0.0025), a finding indicative of clonal expansion. CMV-specific clone frequencies were higher in infectious CMV cases than in villitis of unknown etiology (around 0.011 vs 0.00091), and the villitis of unknown etiology frequencies did not differ from those of controls.

The immunoSEQ v4 bias-controlled multiplex PCR assay, performed blinded to group allocation, was used to amplify TCR-beta CDR3 regions from genomic DNA. To estimate nucleated cell and T cell quantities per sample, reference gene primers were included together with the TCR-beta primers. Sequencing of the libraries was performed on an Illumina MiSeq with a 100-cycle paired-end protocol. The original methods were these. The immunoSEQ Analyzer software was used to calculate diversity and richness, with richness measured by iChao1 and clonality based on Pielou evenness and Shannon diversity (range 0-1, where higher values mean less diversity). Using confidence 3 and substitution 2, CDR3 amino acid sequences together with their V/J genes were queried against VDJdb for CMV, EBV and influenza A specificities. The Morisita-Horn index was used to assess TCR-beta amino acid clonotype overlap between villitis of unknown etiology, infectious villitis and control repertoires. This immuneACCESS table, as held by TCRdb, lists in-frame sequences with V and J called but not all clones. Of the missing ones, under half trace to an unresolved V gene in checked studies; the others have no known cause. V and J calls plus clone size are reproduced from that table; the DNA served to infer D and trimming. A total of 500 to 650 clones appear in this sample, 70% to 85% of them only once. The top ten clones comprise about 16% of the sample.

Over 8 placentae carried a pathological diagnosis of high-grade villitis of unknown etiology, selected using the Amsterdam Criteria. Compared with both the control and infectious villitis groups, mothers with villitis of unknown etiology had significantly higher gravidity and parity as well as more prior miscarriages. Placentae were collected after delivery and underwent gross and histological evaluation before archival tissue selection. Five 10-micron scrolls were cut from each FFPE block, and DNA was isolated using the AllPrep DNA/RNA FFPE Tissue kit. DNA concentration and purity were checked by NanoDrop, and RNA quality was assessed on a Bioanalyzer. This clone was detected a few times. This receptor's antigen is unknown. Base qualities are not recorded, but no much larger clone differs from it by a single base. Trimmed from V: 2 bases; trimmed from J: 5 bases; junction bases lacking a gene match: 10. The germline V gene encodes CDR1 MNHEY and CDR2 SMNVEV (reference sequence). Its CDR3 holds 16 amino acids, cysteine through phenylalanine. Only the CDR3 DNA is retained, 48 bases long and in frame from the first base.

Sample: placental tissue containing maternal and fetal cells. The TCR was taken from a human patient with villitis of unknown etiology; the placental T cells may come from both mother and fetus. This sequence uses TRBV27 and TRBJ2-5; the junction holds 8 bases that match TRBD1. CDR3 sequence: CASSLKPGGAMETQYF. The DNA reads TGTGCCAGCAGTTTAAAGCCAGGGGGCGCAATGGAGACCCAGTACTTC.